This record covers a single TCR beta chain. What it recognizes is unknown. The source of the sample is a study of blood T cells in healthy people across ages. Notes on the study in general: Age showed a roughly linear inverse relationship with TCR beta diversity per million T cells. Estimates based on one million T cells were treated as lower bounds.

With 5 bases removed from V and 4 bases from J, the gap between germline ends came to 12 bases. There are 14 residues in the CDR3. Using a J-beta primer mix together with a sample-barcoded 5' primer, a second PCR was run for roughly 7 to 11 cycles. Unique molecular identifiers of 12 random nucleotides labeled each cDNA. TCRdb re-analysed the 5' RACE reads in MiXCR, keeping a single row per CDR3 protein. This table has 800,000 to 1,000,000 distinct CDR3 sequences, roughly 52% appearing once. V and J are TRBV12-3 or TRBV12-4 and TRBJ1-5; D possibly corresponds to TRBD1 (6 bases). This TCR came from a man aged 25 to 45 in good health. Sequencing was done on a sample of blood. The CDR3 nucleotides are TGTGCCAGCAGTATGGACAGAAATAATCAGCCCCAGCATTTT. Translating gives CASSMDRNNQPQHF.